A selection of T cell receptor beta chains follows, all from one sample in a study of blood T cell repertoires in COVID-19. The assay was immunoSEQ multiplex PCR, and TCRdb's table has in-frame clones only and misses some. The repertoire holds 450,000 or so clones, with about nine tenths as singletons. Sequencing was done on a sample of peripheral blood. These receptor sequences come from a woman in her 40s with COVID-19, enrolled during active disease. CDR3s leave out the opening cysteine and the closing phenylalanine or tryptophan. D genes are given only for firm matches. Only some rows state a clone size, as once, few, many or a class for expanded clones.

>TRBV28|TRBJ1-4|.|.
ASSLQGQGGEKLF
>TRBV5-1|TRBJ2-1|once|TRBD2
ASSSHRSGGANEQF
>TRBV5-8|TRBJ1-1|once|.
ASSRQIMGTEAF
>TRBV23-1|TRBJ2-5|.|TRBD1
ASSQSELDRGKETQY
>TRBV19|TRBJ1-5|once|.
ASRGNDRQYQPQH
>TRBV7-2|TRBJ1-1|.|.
ASSFAGLEKAF
>TRBV19|TRBJ2-1|.|TRBD2
ASRGGDRWSNEQF
>TRBV7-3|TRBJ1-1|once|.
ASSLIQGKAF
>TRBV19|TRBJ1-1|.|.
ASSQLQVGYTEAF
>TRBV9|TRBJ1-2|once|.
ASSVALGRGYGYT
>TRBV30|TRBJ1-1|.|.
AWSVLGSLNTEAF
>TRBV7-2|TRBJ1-6|.|TRBD1
ASSKGQGLQIRNSPLH
>TRBV20-1|TRBJ1-5|few|.
SARAASVQH
>TRBV27|TRBJ2-1|.|.
ASRPPGFSARYNEQF
>TRBV2|TRBJ1-2|.|TRBD1
ASYRDRNNYGYT
>TRBV6-5|TRBJ2-1|.|.
ASSYGQGGNEQF
>TRBV7-2|TRBJ2-2|.|TRBD1
ASSLEGTGLAGELF
>TRBV7-9|TRBJ1-6|.|TRBD1
ASSGVRGQNNSPLH
>TRBV7-2|TRBJ2-1|.|.
ASSPLGSSYNEQF
>TRBV19|TRBJ2-1|.|TRBD2
ASGTSGTSYNEQF
>TRBV28|TRBJ1-6|once|TRBD1
ASSSTVDRVSPLH
>TRBV4-1|TRBJ2-2|.|.
ASSQVRGSGELF
>TRBV28|TRBJ2-2|.|.
ASSPGDYDTGELF
>TRBV28|TRBJ1-4|.|TRBD1
ASRGTGNEKLF
>TRBV30|TRBJ2-2|few|TRBD1
AWSPIGTGQGARWAGELF
>TRBV5-1|TRBJ2-7|.|TRBD2
ASSLMREGEQY
>TRBV18|TRBJ1-4|.|.
ASSQSGGTKLF
>TRBV29-1|TRBJ2-1|.|TRBD2
SVAGTSGTTSSYNEQF
>TRBV11-2|TRBJ2-1|.|TRBD2
ASRERGSYNEQF
>TRBV9|TRBJ1-2|.|.
ASSVTVTSPYGYT
>TRBV19|TRBJ2-2|.|TRBD1
ASSIFGTANTGELF
>TRBV28|TRBJ1-5|.|.
ASSGAQGHQPQH
>TRBV13|TRBJ2-7|.|.
ASSFGRTSEQY
>TRBV2|TRBJ2-3|.|TRBD1
ASRDTGADTQY
>TRBV27|TRBJ1-2|.|.
ASSLQAGGRFLGYT
>TRBV5-4|TRBJ1-6|once|TRBD1
ASSLQGSDYNSPLH
>TRBV5-6|TRBJ2-7|.|.
ASSPRPGEQY
>TRBV6-5|TRBJ1-2|.|TRBD1
ASSHNRGNYGYT
>TRBV7-9|TRBJ1-1|.|.
ASSHTNRDTEAF
>TRBV5-4|TRBJ1-2|.|.
ASSLVGQRDGYT
>TRBV2|TRBJ2-5|.|TRBD1
ASSSQGAGETQY
>TRBV3-1/TRBV3-2|TRBJ2-1|.|.
ASSQDGREQF
>TRBV27|TRBJ2-7|once|.
ASSTAGSYEQY
>TRBV19|TRBJ2-4|.|.
ASSILSAGTIKNIQY
>TRBV9|TRBJ1-1|.|TRBD1
ASSAAGQGYEAF
>TRBV7-2|TRBJ2-5|.|.
ASSLDLSQETQY
>TRBV7-8|TRBJ1-6|.|TRBD1
ASSQTGPLH
>TRBV7-3|TRBJ1-1|.|.
ASSLLGGMGTEAF
>TRBV29-1|TRBJ2-7|.|TRBD2
SVVAGGIKTSLPFEQY
>TRBV28|TRBJ1-2|.|TRBD1
ASIPVLDRGYGYT
>TRBV5-4|TRBJ2-7|.|TRBD2
ASSLWSGGRAGEQY
>TRBV27|TRBJ2-7|.|.
ATPLKSPQTYEQY